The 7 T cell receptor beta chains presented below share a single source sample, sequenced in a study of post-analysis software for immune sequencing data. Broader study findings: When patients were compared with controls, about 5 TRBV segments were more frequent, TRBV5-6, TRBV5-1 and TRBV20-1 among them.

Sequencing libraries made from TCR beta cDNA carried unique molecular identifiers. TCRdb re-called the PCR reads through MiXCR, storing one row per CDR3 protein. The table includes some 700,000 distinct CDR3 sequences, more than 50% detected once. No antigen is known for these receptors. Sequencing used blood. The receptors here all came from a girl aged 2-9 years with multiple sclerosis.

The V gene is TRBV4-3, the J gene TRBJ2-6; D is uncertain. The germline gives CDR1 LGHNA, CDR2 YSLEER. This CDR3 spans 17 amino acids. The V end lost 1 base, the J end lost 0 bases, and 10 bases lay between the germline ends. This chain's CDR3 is CASSQGGPISGANVLTF. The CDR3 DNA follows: TGCGCCAGCAGCCAAGGCGGACCGATCTCTGGGGCCAACGTCCTGACTTTC.

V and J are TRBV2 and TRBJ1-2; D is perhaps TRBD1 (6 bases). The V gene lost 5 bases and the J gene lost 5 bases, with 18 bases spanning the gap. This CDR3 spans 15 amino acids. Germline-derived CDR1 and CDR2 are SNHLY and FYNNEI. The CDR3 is CASSHSPKGGYGYTF. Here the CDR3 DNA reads TGTGCCAGCAGTCACTCCCCGAAAGGGGGTTATGGCTACACCTTC.

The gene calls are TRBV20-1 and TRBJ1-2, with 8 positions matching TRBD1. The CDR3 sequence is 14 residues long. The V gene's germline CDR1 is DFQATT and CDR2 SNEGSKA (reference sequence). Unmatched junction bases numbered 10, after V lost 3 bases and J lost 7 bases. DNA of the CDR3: TGCAGTGCTAGCTCAGGGGGCGTTAAGCCTGGCTACACCTTC. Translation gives CSASSGGVKPGYTF.

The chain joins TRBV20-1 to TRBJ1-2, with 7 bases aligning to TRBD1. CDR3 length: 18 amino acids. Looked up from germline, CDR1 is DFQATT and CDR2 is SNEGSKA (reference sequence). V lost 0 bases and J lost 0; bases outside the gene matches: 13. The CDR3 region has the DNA TGCAGTGCTAGAGATTTTTCCCCGGACAGGTCAACTAACTATGGCTACACCTTC. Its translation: CSARDFSPDRSTNYGYTF.

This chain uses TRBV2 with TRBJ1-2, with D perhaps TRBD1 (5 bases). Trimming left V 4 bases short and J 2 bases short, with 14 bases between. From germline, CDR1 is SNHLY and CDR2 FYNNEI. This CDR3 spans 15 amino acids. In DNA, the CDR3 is TGTGCCAGCAGTGTCCAAGGCAAGGGGAACTATGGCTACACCTTC. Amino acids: CASSVQGKGNYGYTF.

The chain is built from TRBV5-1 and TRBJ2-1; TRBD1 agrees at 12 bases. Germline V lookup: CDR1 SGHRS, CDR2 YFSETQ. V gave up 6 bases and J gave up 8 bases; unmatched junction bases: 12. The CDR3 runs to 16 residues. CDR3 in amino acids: CASTLSGQGARHEQFF. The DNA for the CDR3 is TGCGCCAGCACCCTTTCGGGACAGGGGGCGCGACATGAGCAGTTCTTC.

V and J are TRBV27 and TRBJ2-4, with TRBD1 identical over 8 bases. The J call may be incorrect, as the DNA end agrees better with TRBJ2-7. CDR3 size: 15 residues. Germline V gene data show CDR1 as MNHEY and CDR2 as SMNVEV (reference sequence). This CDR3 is CASSLTGNQGAEQYF. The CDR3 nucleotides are TGTGCCAGCAGTTTAACCGGGAACCAGGGGGCCGAGCAGTACTTC.